A single sample is the source of the 13 T cell receptor beta chains below, sequenced in a study of tumor and adjacent non-tumor tissue in lung cancer. Three rounds of nested PCR, following a modified ARM-PCR protocol, produced the TCRbeta library. One entry per CDR3 protein results from TCRdb running MiXCR on the multiplex PCR reads. The sample holds just over 200,000 distinct CDR3 sequences, 71% seen once. The template was RNA from unsorted bulk tissue. Sample: lung tumor tissue. The source of these receptors is a man aged 55-75 years with non-small cell lung cancer.

With respect to this clonotype: This may come from a read error, since a much larger clone is one base off. Without the conserved terminal phenylalanine or tryptophan, this CDR3 likely stems from a read error. The rearrangement uses TRBV4-2 and TRBJ1-1; tentative D call: TRBD1 (5 bases). This CDR3 comprises 13 residues. Germline V gene sequence: CDR1 LGHNA, CDR2 YNFKEQ. V lost 4 bases, J lost 1 base, and 7 bases lay in between. The CDR3 coding sequence is TGTGCCAGCAGCCGGGGGGAGAACACTGAAGCTTTCTCT. Its translation is CASSRGENTEAFS.

The chain employs TRBV30 and TRBJ2-3; a weak D match, TRBD2 (6 bases). Per germline, CDR1 GTSNPN and CDR2 SVGIG (reference sequence). CDR3 size: 15 residues. The germline V and J ends were trimmed by 7 bases and 3 bases, with 20 bases remaining between them. CDR3 DNA: TGTGCCTTTCAACCCGGCGGCGGGGAAACAGATACGCAGTATTTT. Translated: CAFQPGGGETDTQYF. Full variable domain (outside the CDR3, taken from reference TRBV30 and TRBJ2-3): SQTIHQWPATLVQPVGSPLSLECTVEGTSNPNLYWYRQAAGRGLQLLFYSVGIGQISSEVPQNLSASRPQDRQFILSSKKLLLSDSGFYLCAFQPGGGETDTQYFGPGTRLTVL.

This clonotype is a singleton in its sample. A clone one base away is much larger, so this may be a read error. The DNA of the CDR3 is TGTGCCACCAGAGCGGGGGCTAGCACAGATACGCAGTATTTT. It is translated as CATRAGASTDTQYF. The chain carries TRBV6-5 and TRBJ2-3; 8 nucleotides align to TRBD2. Germline CDR1 and CDR2: MNHEY and SVGAGI. This CDR3 comprises 14 residues. V was pared by 10 bases and J by 0 bases, with 6 bases of the junction left unmatched.

This chain uses TRBV6-5 with TRBJ1-5, with D unclear. Germline V lookup: CDR1 MNHEY, CDR2 SVGAGI. V lost 0 bases, J lost 2 bases, and 8 bases lay in between. The CDR3 extends over 15 amino acids. CDR3 nucleotide sequence: TGTGCCAGCAGTTACTCGTACGGGGGCAATCAGCCCCAGCATTTT. The encoded protein is CASSYSYGGNQPQHF.

This clonotype showed up many times. The CDR3 loop reads CSARGIAGSYNEQFF. The CDR3 DNA sequence: TGCAGTGCTAGAGGGATAGCGGGATCTTACAATGAGCAGTTCTTC. The V call is TRBV20-1, the J call TRBJ2-1, with 8 positions matching TRBD2. Germline CDR1 and CDR2: DFQATT and SNEGSKA (reference sequence). The CDR3 contains 15 residues. Losses at the gene ends were 1 base for V and 4 bases for J; bases not matched to a gene: 6.

Points on this clonotype: This may be a read error: a much more frequent sequence differs by one nucleotide. V and J are TRBV6-2 or TRBV6-3 and TRBJ2-1, with D uncertain. The CDR3 is made up of 14 amino acids. Trimming cost V 6 bases and J 4 bases, with 13 bases left between them. Looked up from germline, CDR1 is MNHEY and CDR2 is SVGEGT. The CDR3 reads CASRGPSFYNEQFF. DNA for the CDR3: TGTGCCAGCAGAGGACCGTCCTTTTACAATGAGCAGTTCTTC.

This clonotype has a handful of counts. This chain connects TRBV28 to TRBJ2-7, with D tentatively TRBD1 (5 bases). Germline values: CDR1 MDHEN, CDR2 SYDVKM. The V and J ends lost 4 bases and 4 bases respectively, with 17 bases between them. The CDR3 extends over 15 amino acids. In DNA, the CDR3 is TGTGCCAGCAGTTCCAGTGGGGCAGCAGCGTACGAGCAGTACTTC. This gives the protein CASSSSGAAAYEQYF.

A note on this clonotype: The junction and the germline gene differ at one end; a read error may be behind it. The genes are TRBV11-2 and TRBJ1-4, with D unclear. Per germline, CDR1 SGHAT and CDR2 FQNNGV. This CDR3 is 15 amino acids long. The CDR3 here is CASRFRGMANKKLFF. Written as DNA, the CDR3 is TGTGCCAGCAGGTTCCGGGGAATGGCTAATAAAAAACTGTTTTTT.

The chain links TRBV4-2 to TRBJ2-1; the match to TRBD2 covers 8 bases. CDR3 length: 16 amino acids. V lost 10 bases, J lost 1 base, and 12 bases stayed unmatched. CDR1 LGHNA and CDR2 YNFKEQ come from the germline V gene. The CDR3 sequence is CANTQDRGGSYNEQFF. CDR3 coding DNA: TGTGCCAACACCCAAGATCGGGGGGGTTCCTACAATGAGCAGTTCTTC.

A remark on this clonotype: The junction departs from the called germline gene at one end, perhaps through a read error. The rearrangement joins TRBV20-1 to TRBJ2-1; 8 nucleotides agree with TRBD2. This CDR3 is built from 15 residues. Germline assignment: CDR1 DFQATT and CDR2 SNEGSKA (reference sequence). This CDR3 is CSPDSAGEPWNEHFF. CDR3 DNA: TGCAGTCCTGACTCAGCGGGGGAGCCGTGGAATGAGCATTTCTTC.

The V and J genes are TRBV14 and TRBJ1-1, with D hard to call. The CDR3 loop spans 15 amino acids. V lost 6 bases to trimming and J lost 4 bases, with 18 bases between them. Germline CDR1 reads SGHDN; CDR2 reads FVKESK. The CDR3 nucleotides read TGTGCCAGCAGTAGTCTAGGACTATCTGGCACTGAAGCTTTCTTT. Translated: CASSSLGLSGTEAFF.

On this clonotype itself: One end of the junction is discordant with germline, which a read error may explain. CDR3 DNA sequence: TGTGCCAGCAGCCAGGACAGGGGAGGAAATACCATAAATTTT. Residues: CASSQDRGGNTINF. The rearrangement uses TRBV11-2 and TRBJ1-3; 9 nucleotides agree with TRBD1. The CDR3 is 14 residues long. CDR1 and CDR2 from the germline V gene are SGHAT and FQNNGV. Full variable domain (remainder filled in from reference TRBV11-2 and TRBJ1-3): EAGVAQSPRYKIIEKRQSVAFWCNPISGHATLYWYQQILGQGPKLLIQFQNNGVVDDSQLPKDRFSAERLKGVDSTLKIQPAKLEDSAVYLCASSQDRGGNTINFGEGSWLTVV.

This clonotype was picked up many times. The chain joins TRBV6-6 to TRBJ1-6; TRBD1 matches at 7 bases. Unmatched junction bases numbered 3, after V lost 2 bases and J lost 8 bases. The CDR3 length is 14 residues. In germline, CDR1 is MNHNY, CDR2 SVGAGI (reference sequence). Here the CDR3 DNA reads TGTGCCAGCAGTTACAAGGGGGCAGATTCACCCCTCCACTTT. Translating it yields CASSYKGADSPLHF.